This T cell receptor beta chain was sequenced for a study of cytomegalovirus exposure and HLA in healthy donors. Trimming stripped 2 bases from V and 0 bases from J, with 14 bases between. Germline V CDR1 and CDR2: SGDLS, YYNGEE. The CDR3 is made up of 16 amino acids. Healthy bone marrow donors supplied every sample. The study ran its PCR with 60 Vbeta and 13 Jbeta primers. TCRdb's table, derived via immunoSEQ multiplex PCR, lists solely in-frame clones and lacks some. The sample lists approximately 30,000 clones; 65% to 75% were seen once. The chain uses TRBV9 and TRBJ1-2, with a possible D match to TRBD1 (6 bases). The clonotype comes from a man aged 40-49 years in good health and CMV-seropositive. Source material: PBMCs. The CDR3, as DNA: TGTGCCAGCAGCGTCTCGGGGGGGGCGACTAACTATGGCTACACCTTC. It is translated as CASSVSGGATNYGYTF.